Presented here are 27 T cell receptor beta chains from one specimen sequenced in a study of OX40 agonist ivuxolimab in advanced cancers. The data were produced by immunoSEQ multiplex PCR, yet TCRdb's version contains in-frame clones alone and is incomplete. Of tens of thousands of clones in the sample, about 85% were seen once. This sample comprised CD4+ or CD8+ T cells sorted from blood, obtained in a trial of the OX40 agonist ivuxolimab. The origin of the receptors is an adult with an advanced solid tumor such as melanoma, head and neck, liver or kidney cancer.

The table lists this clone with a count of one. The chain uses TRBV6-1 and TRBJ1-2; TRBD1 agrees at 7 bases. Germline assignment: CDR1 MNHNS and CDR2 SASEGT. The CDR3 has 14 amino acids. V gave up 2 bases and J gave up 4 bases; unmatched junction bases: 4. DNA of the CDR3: TGTGCCAGCAGTGAAAGGAGGGACAGCTATGGCTACACCTTC. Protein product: CASSERRDSYGYTF.

The CDR3 sequence: CASSEREADTQYF. Written as DNA, the CDR3 is TGTGCCAGCAGTGAACGGGAGGCAGATACGCAGTATTTT. The J gene is TRBJ2-3, the V gene TRBV2; 7 nucleotides match TRBD2. The V gene end was trimmed by 2 bases and the J gene end by 4 bases; junction bases not matched to a gene: 0. This CDR3 spans 13 amino acids. Germline loops: CDR1 SNHLY, CDR2 FYNNEI.

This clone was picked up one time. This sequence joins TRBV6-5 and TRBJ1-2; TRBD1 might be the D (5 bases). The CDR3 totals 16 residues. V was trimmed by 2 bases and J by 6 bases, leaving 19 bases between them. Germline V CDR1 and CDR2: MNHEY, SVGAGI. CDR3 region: CASSYTSFRGRDGYTF. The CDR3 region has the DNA TGTGCCAGCAGTTACACGTCATTTCGGGGACGCGATGGCTACACCTTC.

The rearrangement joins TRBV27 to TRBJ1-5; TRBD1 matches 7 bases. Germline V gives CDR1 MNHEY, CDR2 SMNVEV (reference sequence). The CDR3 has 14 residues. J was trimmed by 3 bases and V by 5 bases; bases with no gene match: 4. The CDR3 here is CASSMDRNNQPQHF. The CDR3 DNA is TGTGCCAGCAGTATGGACAGGAACAATCAGCCCCAGCATTTT.

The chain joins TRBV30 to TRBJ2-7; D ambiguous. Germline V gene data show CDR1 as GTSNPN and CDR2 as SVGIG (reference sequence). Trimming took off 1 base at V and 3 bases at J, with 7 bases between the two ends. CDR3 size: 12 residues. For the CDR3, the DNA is TGTGCCTGGAGTGATCTGGGCTACGAGCAGTACTTC. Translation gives CAWSDLGYEQYF. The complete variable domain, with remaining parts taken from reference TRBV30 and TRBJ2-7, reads SQTIHQWPATLVQPVGSPLSLECTVEGTSNPNLYWYRQAAGRGLQLLFYSVGIGQISSEVPQNLSASRPQDRQFILSSKKLLLSDSGFYLCAWSDLGYEQYFGPGTRLTVT.

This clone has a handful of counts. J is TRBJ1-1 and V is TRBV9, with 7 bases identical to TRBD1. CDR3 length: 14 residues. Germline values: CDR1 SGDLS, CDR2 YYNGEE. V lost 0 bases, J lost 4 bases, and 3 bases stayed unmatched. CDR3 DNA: TGTGCCAGCAGCGTAGAGACAGGGAGCACTGAAGCTTTCTTT. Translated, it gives CASSVETGSTEAFF.

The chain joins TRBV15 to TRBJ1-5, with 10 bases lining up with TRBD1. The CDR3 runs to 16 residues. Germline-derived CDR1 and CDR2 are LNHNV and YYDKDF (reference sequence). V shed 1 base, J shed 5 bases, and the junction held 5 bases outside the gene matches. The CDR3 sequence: CATSRGGGQGDQPQHF. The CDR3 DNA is TGTGCCACCAGCAGAGGTGGCGGACAGGGGGATCAGCCCCAGCATTTT.

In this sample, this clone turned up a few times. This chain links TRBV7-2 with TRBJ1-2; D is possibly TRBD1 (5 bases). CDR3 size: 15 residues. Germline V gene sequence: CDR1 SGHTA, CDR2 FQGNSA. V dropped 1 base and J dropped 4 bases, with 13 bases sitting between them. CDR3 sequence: CASSLGGARSYGYTF. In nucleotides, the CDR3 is TGTGCCAGCAGCTTAGGAGGGGCGCGATCCTATGGCTACACCTTC.

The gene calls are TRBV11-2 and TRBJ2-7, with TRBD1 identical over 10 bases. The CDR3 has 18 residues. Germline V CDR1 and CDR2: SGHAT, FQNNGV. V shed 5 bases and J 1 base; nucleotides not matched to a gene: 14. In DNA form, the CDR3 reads TGTGCCAGCAGCCCCCGCGTAGGCGGACAGGGGGTTTCCTACGAGCAGTACTTC. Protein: CASSPRVGGQGVSYEQYF.

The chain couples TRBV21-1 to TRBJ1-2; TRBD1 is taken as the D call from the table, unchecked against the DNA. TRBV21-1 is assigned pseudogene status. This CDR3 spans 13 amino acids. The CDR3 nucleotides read TGTGCCAGCAGCCCGGACAGGGTCTATGGCTACACCTTC. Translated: CASSPDRVYGYTF.

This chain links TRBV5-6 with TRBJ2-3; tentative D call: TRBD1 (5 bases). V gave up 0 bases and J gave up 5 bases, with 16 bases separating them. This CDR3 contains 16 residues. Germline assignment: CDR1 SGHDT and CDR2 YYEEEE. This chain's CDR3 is CASSLAIKGREDTQYF. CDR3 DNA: TGTGCCAGCAGCTTGGCCATCAAGGGGCGAGAAGATACGCAGTATTTT. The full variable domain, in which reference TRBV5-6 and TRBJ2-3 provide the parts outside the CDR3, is DAGVTQSPTHLIKTRGQQVTLRCSPKSGHDTVSWYQQALGQGPQFIFQYYEEEERQRGNFPDRFSGHQFPNYSSELNVNALLLGDSALYLCASSLAIKGREDTQYFGPGTRLTVL.

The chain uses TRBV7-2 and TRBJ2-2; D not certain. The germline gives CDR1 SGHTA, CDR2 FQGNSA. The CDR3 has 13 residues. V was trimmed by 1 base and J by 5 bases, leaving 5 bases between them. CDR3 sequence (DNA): TGTGCCAGCAGCTTAGACGCTACCGGGGAGCTGTTTTTT. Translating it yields CASSLDATGELFF. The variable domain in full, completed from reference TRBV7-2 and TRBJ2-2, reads GAGVSQSPSNKVTEKGKDVELRCDPISGHTALYWYRQSLGQGLEFLIYFQGNSAPDKSGLPSDRFSAERTGGSVSTLTIQRTQQEDSAVYLCASSLDATGELFFGEGSRLTVL.

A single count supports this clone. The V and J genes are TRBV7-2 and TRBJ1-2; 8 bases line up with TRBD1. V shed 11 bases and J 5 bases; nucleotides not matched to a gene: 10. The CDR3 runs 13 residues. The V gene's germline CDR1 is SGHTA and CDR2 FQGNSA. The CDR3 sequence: CAYQTGVGYGYTF. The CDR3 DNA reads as TGTGCCTACCAGACAGGGGTCGGGTATGGCTACACCTTC.

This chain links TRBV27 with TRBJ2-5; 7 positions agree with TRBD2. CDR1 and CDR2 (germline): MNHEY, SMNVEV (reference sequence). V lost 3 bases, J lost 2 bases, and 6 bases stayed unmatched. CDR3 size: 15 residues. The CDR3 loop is CASSLGGRRQETQYF. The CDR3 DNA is TGTGCCAGCAGTTTGGGAGGGAGGCGGCAAGAGACCCAGTACTTC.

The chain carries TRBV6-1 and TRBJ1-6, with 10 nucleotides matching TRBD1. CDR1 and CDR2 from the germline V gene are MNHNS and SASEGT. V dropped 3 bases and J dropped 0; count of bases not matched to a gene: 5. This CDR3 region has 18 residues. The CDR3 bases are TGTGCCAGCAGTGAGAAGGGACAGGGGATCTCCTATAATTCACCCCTCCACTTT. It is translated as CASSEKGQGISYNSPLHF.

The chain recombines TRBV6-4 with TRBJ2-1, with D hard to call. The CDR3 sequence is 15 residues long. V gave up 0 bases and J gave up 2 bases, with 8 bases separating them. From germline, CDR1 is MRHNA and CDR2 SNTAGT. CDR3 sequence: CASSDSPAPYNEQFF. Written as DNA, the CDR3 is TGTGCCAGCAGTGACTCTCCAGCTCCCTACAATGAGCAGTTCTTC.

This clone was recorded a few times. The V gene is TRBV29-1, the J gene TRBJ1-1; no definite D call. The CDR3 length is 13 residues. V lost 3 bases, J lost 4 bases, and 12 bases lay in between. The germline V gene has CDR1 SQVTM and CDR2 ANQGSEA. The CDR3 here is CSVEAAGGTEAFF. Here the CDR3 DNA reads TGCAGCGTTGAGGCCGCTGGCGGCACTGAAGCTTTCTTT.

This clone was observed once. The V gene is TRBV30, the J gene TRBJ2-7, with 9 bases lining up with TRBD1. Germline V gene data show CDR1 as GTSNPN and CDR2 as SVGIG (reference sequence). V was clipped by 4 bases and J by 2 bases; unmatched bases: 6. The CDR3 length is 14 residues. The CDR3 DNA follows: TGTGCCTGGACAAGGACAGGGGCCACCTACGAGCAGTACTTC. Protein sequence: CAWTRTGATYEQYF.

CDR3 bases: TGTGCCAGCAGCTCACAGCGACAGGGAAACAATGAGCAGTTCTTC. It translates to CASSSQRQGNNEQFF. The chain links TRBV5-4 to TRBJ2-1; the match to TRBD1 covers 7 bases. The germline gives CDR1 SGHNT, CDR2 YYREEE (reference sequence). The trim removed 3 bases at V and 5 bases at J, leaving 8 bases unmatched. The CDR3 contains 15 residues.

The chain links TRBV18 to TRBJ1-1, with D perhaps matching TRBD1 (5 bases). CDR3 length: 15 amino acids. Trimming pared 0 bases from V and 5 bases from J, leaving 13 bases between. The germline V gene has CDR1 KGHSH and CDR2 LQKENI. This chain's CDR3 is CASSPPVQGGTEAFF. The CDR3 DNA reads TGTGCCAGCTCACCACCGGTTCAGGGAGGGACTGAAGCTTTCTTT.

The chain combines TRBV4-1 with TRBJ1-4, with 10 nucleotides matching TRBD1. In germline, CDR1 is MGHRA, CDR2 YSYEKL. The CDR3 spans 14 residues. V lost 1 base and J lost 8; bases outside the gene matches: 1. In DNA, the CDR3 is TGCGCCAGCAGCCAAGCGGACAGGGGGGAAAAACTGTTTTTT. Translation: CASSQADRGEKLFF.

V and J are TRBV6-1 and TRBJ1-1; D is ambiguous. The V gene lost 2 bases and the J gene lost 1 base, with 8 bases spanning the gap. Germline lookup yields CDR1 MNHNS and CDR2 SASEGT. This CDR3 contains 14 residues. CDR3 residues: CASSESASNTEAFF. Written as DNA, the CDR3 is TGTGCCAGCAGTGAATCAGCCTCGAACACTGAAGCTTTCTTT.

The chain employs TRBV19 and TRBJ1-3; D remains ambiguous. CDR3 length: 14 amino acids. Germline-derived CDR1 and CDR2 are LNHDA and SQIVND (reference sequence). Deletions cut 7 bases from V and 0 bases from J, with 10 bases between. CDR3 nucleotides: TGTGCCAGTAACGACCGAGACTCTGGAAACACCATATATTTT. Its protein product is CASNDRDSGNTIYF. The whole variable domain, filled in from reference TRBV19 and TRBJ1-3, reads DGGITQSPKYLFRKEGQNVTLSCEQNLNHDAMYWYRQDPGQGLRLIYYSQIVNDFQKGDIAEGYSVSREKKESFPLTVTSAQKNPTAFYLCASNDRDSGNTIYFGEGSWLTVV.

The CDR3: CASSLGRAGGHRGYGYTF. The CDR3 DNA reads as TGTGCCAGCAGCTTAGGGAGGGCAGGGGGCCACCGGGGCTATGGCTACACCTTC. The chain employs TRBV11-3 and TRBJ1-2, with 8 nucleotides matching TRBD1. This CDR3 is built from 18 residues. The J segment lost 4 bases and the V segment lost 1 base, leaving 14 bases of the junction unmatched. CDR1 is SGHNT and CDR2 is YENEEA in the germline V gene.

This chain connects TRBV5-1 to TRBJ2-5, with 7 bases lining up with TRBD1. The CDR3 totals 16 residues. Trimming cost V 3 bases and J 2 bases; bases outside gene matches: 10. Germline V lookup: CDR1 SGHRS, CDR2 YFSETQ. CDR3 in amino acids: CASSSPSDRQQETQYF. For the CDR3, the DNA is TGCGCCAGCAGCTCCCCCTCGGACAGGCAACAAGAGACCCAGTACTTC.

CDR3: CASSAPGQGQNYGYTF. Written as DNA, the CDR3 is TGTGCCAGCAGTGCGCCGGGACAGGGCCAGAACTATGGCTACACCTTC. V usage is TRBV28 and J usage is TRBJ1-2; 9 nucleotides line up with TRBD1. The CDR3 extends over 16 amino acids. V was clipped by 5 bases and J by 2 bases; unmatched bases: 9. Germline lookup yields CDR1 MDHEN and CDR2 SYDVKM.

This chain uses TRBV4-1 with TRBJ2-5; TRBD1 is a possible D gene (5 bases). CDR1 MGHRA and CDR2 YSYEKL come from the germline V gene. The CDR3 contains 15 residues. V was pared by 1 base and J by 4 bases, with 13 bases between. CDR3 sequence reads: CASSQGNVGRETQYF. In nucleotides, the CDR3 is TGCGCCAGCAGCCAAGGCAACGTGGGGCGAGAGACCCAGTACTTC.